These 19 T cell receptor beta chains came from one sample sequenced in a study of blood T cell repertoires in COVID-19. Profiled with immunoSEQ multiplex PCR; TCRdb holds only in-frame clones, not every one. This sample yields 200,000 to 250,000 clones, of which around nine tenths are seen a single time; 1.5% to 2% belongs to the top ten. Input material: peripheral blood. The receptors come from an older woman who had recovered from COVID-19.

The rearrangement joins TRBV28 to TRBJ1-5; D gene ambiguous. V lost 3 bases and J 1 base, leaving 16 bases between the germline ends. The CDR3 sequence is 17 residues long. Germline values: CDR1 MDHEN, CDR2 SYDVKM. The CDR3 DNA is TGTGCCAGCAGTTTGTTAATGGGCTTGGTGAGCAATCAGCCCCAGCATTTT. Its protein is CASSLLMGLVSNQPQHF.

The CDR3 coding sequence is TGCGCCAGCAGCTTGACAGGGACATCGGACGATACGCAGTATTTT. It encodes CASSLTGTSDDTQYF. V gene TRBV5-1 combines with J gene TRBJ2-3; a weak D match, TRBD1 (6 bases). V dropped 1 base and J dropped 6 bases, with 15 bases sitting between them. Germline V gene lookup returns CDR1 SGHRS and CDR2 YFSETQ. This CDR3 contains 15 residues.

This clone was recorded a few times. The chain is built from TRBV6-5 and TRBJ2-3; the D gene is possibly TRBD2 (6 bases). Trimming removed 6 bases from V and 1 base from J, with 14 bases in between. There are 15 residues in the CDR3. Germline CDR1 is MNHEY and CDR2 is SVGAGI. The CDR3 nucleotides are TGTGCCAGCAGCTCCCCCCGCGGGGGCACAGATACGCAGTATTTT. Residues: CASSSPRGGTDTQYF.

This clone was recorded a few times. V and J are TRBV5-1 and TRBJ2-3; D gene unclear. This CDR3 spans 12 amino acids. Germline V gene data show CDR1 as SGHRS and CDR2 as YFSETQ. The germline V and J ends were trimmed by 2 bases and 2 bases, with 3 bases remaining between them. CDR3: CASSFNTDTQYF. CDR3 sequence (DNA): TGCGCCAGCAGCTTTAACACAGATACGCAGTATTTT.

This clone was seen only a few times. The V gene is TRBV10-3, the J gene TRBJ1-5; tentatively, D is TRBD1 (6 bases). The germline V gene encodes CDR1 ENHRY and CDR2 SYGVKD. The length of the CDR3 is 14 residues. Trimming removed 6 bases from V and 4 bases from J, with 13 bases in between. The CDR3 spells CAISDRTDNQPQHF. The CDR3 region has the DNA TGTGCCATCAGCGATCGGACAGATAATCAGCCCCAGCATTTT.

The chain links TRBV7-2 to TRBJ2-7, with a tentative D call TRBD1 (5 bases). Trimming stripped 5 bases from V and 3 bases from J, with 17 bases between. The CDR3 extends over 15 amino acids. Germline V CDR1 and CDR2: SGHTA, FQGNSA. The DNA for the CDR3 is TGTGCCAGCAGCCGTATGGGGCACGCCGTCTACGAGCAGTACTTC. This codes for CASSRMGHAVYEQYF.

The chain is built from TRBV4-1 and TRBJ2-1; perhaps TRBD2 as D (6 bases). The V end was cut by 0 bases, the J end by 10 bases, with 10 bases between. Germline lookup yields CDR1 MGHRA and CDR2 YSYEKL. The CDR3 spans 13 residues. CDR3 nucleotide sequence: TGCGCCAGCAGCCAAGATCGAGGGAGGGAGCAGTTCTTC. Translation gives CASSQDRGREQFF.

This clone was seen only once. The chain carries TRBV10-3 and TRBJ2-7, with 7 bases identical to TRBD1. V shed 6 bases, J shed 3 bases, and the junction held 2 bases outside the gene matches. The CDR3 has 12 amino acids. Germline-derived CDR1 and CDR2 are ENHRY and SYGVKD. The CDR3 loop is CAIRGQSYEQYF. As DNA, the CDR3 is TGTGCCATCAGGGGACAGAGCTACGAGCAGTACTTC.

This clone has a handful of counts. The CDR3 protein is CASSEWGGSQEKLFF. The CDR3 DNA follows: TGTGCCAGCAGTGAATGGGGGGGGAGTCAAGAAAAACTGTTTTTT. J is TRBJ1-4 and V is TRBV2; tentative D call: TRBD1 (5 bases). The germline gives CDR1 SNHLY, CDR2 FYNNEI. This CDR3 spans 15 amino acids. Trimming stripped 2 bases from V and 8 bases from J, with 15 bases between.

V usage is TRBV2 and J usage is TRBJ2-7; TRBD2 agrees at 7 bases. The CDR3 contains 11 residues. CDR1 is SNHLY and CDR2 is FYNNEI in the germline V gene. Unmatched junction bases numbered 1, after V lost 7 bases and J lost 4 bases. CDR3 sequence reads: CASTGGYEQYF. As DNA, the CDR3 is TGTGCCAGCACCGGGGGGTACGAGCAGTACTTC.

This clone is labeled medium-sized. The genes are TRBV19 and TRBJ1-5, with TRBD1 as a possible D gene (6 bases). This CDR3 is built from 15 residues. The germline gives CDR1 LNHDA, CDR2 SQIVND (reference sequence). V lost 8 bases, J lost 4 bases, and 18 bases lay in between. CDR3 DNA: TGTGCCAGTTCCCGGGACACCCTATGGAATCAGCCCCAGCATTTT. Translation gives CASSRDTLWNQPQHF.

The rearrangement joins TRBV7-8 to TRBJ1-2, with 7 bases lining up with TRBD1. From germline, CDR1 is SGHVS and CDR2 FQNEAQ. The CDR3 is made up of 13 amino acids. V was pared by 5 bases and J by 8 bases, with 8 bases of the junction left unmatched. The chain's CDR3 is CASSQEGARGYTF. CDR3 nucleotide sequence: TGTGCCAGCAGCCAAGAGGGGGCCAGAGGCTACACCTTC.

In nucleotides, the CDR3 is TGTGCCAGCAGGCCAGGACTAGCGGGGGGGCTCCGGATCGGGGAGCTGTTTTTT. This codes for CASRPGLAGGLRIGELFF. V usage is TRBV7-2 and J usage is TRBJ2-2; 15 bases are shared with TRBD2. The germline V gene encodes CDR1 SGHTA and CDR2 FQGNSA. This CDR3 comprises 18 residues. V lost 6 bases, J lost 7 bases, and 12 bases stayed unmatched.

The CDR3 protein is CASSIVGGTGELFF. CDR3 DNA sequence: TGTGCCAGTAGTATAGTGGGGGGAACCGGGGAGCTGTTTTTT. V gene TRBV19 combines with J gene TRBJ2-2, with D perhaps matching TRBD2 (6 bases). This CDR3 is built from 14 residues. From germline, CDR1 is LNHDA and CDR2 SQIVND (reference sequence). The V end was cut by 1 base, the J end by 5 bases, with 8 bases between.

This CDR3 is CASSIRRGDNEKLFF. The CDR3 nucleotides are TGTGCCAGTAGTATACGGAGGGGAGATAATGAAAAACTGTTTTTT. J is TRBJ1-4 and V is TRBV19; perhaps TRBD1 as D (5 bases). The CDR3 loop spans 15 amino acids. Trimming took off 2 bases at V and 4 bases at J, with 11 bases between the two ends. Germline CDR1 and CDR2: LNHDA and SQIVND (reference sequence).

This chain links TRBV24-1 with TRBJ2-5; D remains ambiguous. The germline V and J ends were trimmed by 3 bases and 5 bases, with 15 bases remaining between them. The CDR3 has 15 residues. Germline V gene sequence: CDR1 KGHDR, CDR2 SFDVKD. The CDR3 coding sequence is TGTGCCACCAGTGATCATTCAGGTAATCAGGAGACCCAGTACTTC. Translating it yields CATSDHSGNQETQYF.

V is TRBV6-5 and J is TRBJ2-7; 8 bases are a match to TRBD1. The V gene end was trimmed by 0 bases and the J gene end by 3 bases; junction bases not matched to a gene: 4. CDR3 length equals 15 residues. The germline gives CDR1 MNHEY, CDR2 SVGAGI. CDR3 coding DNA: TGTGCCAGCAGTTACTCGGGACAGGCGATCTACGAGCAGTACTTC. The encoded protein is CASSYSGQAIYEQYF.

The genes are TRBV4-2 and TRBJ2-5; 7 bases match TRBD2. The ends lost 1 base at V and 1 base at J; junction bases unmatched: 6. This CDR3 contains 16 residues. From germline, CDR1 is LGHNA and CDR2 YNFKEQ. DNA of the CDR3: TGTGCCAGCAGCCAAGCTCCAGCGGGGTTCCAAGAGACCCAGTACTTC. Residues: CASSQAPAGFQETQYF.

The rearrangement joins TRBV12-3 or TRBV12-4 to TRBJ2-5, with 11 bases aligning to TRBD2. V shed 9 bases, J shed 4 bases, and the junction held 4 bases outside the gene matches. The CDR3 totals 13 residues. In DNA, the CDR3 is TGTGCCAGTAGCGGGGGGGCGGGAGAGACCCAGTACTTC. It specifies CASSGGAGETQYF.